These 16 T cell receptor beta chains share one sample of origin, sequenced in a study of blood T cell repertoires in COVID-19. This table comes from immunoSEQ multiplex PCR, and its TCRdb copy is limited to in-frame clones, with some not included. The profile shows about 90,000 clones, over 70% of them singletons. Material for sequencing was peripheral blood. These receptors all come from a man at least 80 years old with active or convalescent COVID-19.

The rearrangement uses TRBV10-3 and TRBJ1-5; 9 nucleotides align to TRBD1. The germline gives CDR1 ENHRY, CDR2 SYGVKD. The CDR3 contains 16 residues. Trimming at V came to 0 bases and at J to 6 bases, leaving 6 bases not matched to a gene. Written as DNA, the CDR3 is TGTGCCATCAGTGAGTCGCACAGGGGGCGCGCTCAGCCCCAGCATTTT. This codes for CAISESHRGRAQPQHF.

V is TRBV19 and J is TRBJ1-4; 7 bases are shared with TRBD1. Germline V lookup: CDR1 LNHDA, CDR2 SQIVND (reference sequence). Losses at the gene ends were 4 bases for V and 5 bases for J; bases not matched to a gene: 7. There are 15 residues in the CDR3. CDR3 nucleotide sequence: TGTGCCAGTAGTACGACCGGGACAGAAAATGAAAAACTGTTTTTT. This gives the protein CASSTTGTENEKLFF. Combining the CDR3 with reference TRBV19 and TRBJ1-4 gives the whole variable domain DGGITQSPKYLFRKEGQNVTLSCEQNLNHDAMYWYRQDPGQGLRLIYYSQIVNDFQKGDIAEGYSVSREKKESFPLTVTSAQKNPTAFYLCASSTTGTENEKLFFGSGTQLSVL.

The CDR3 nucleotides read TGCAGCGTTGCCCGGGGTGGGAACACTGAAGCTTTCTTT. This gives the protein CSVARGGNTEAFF. The chain links TRBV29-1 to TRBJ1-1, with D hard to call. The V gene lost 4 bases and the J gene lost 1 base, with 10 bases spanning the gap. Looked up from germline, CDR1 is SQVTM and CDR2 is ANQGSEA. The CDR3 extends over 13 amino acids.

The CDR3 DNA follows: TGTGCCAGCAGCTTAGGGGGCAGGTTCACAGATACGCAGTATTTT. This translates into CASSLGGRFTDTQYF. This chain links TRBV7-9 with TRBJ2-3; D is possibly TRBD1 (5 bases). The V gene lost 1 base and the J gene lost 2 bases, with 10 bases spanning the gap. The CDR3 has 15 amino acids. Germline V lookup: CDR1 SEHNR, CDR2 FQNEAQ (reference sequence).

CDR3 sequence reads: CASSPRGQARQHF. CDR3 sequence (DNA): TGTGCCAGTAGTCCTCGAGGACAGGCGAGACAGCATTTT. This chain uses TRBV19 with TRBJ1-5, with TRBD1 matching 7 bases. The CDR3 consists of 13 residues. The trim removed 5 bases at V and 13 bases at J, leaving 11 bases unmatched. Germline V lookup: CDR1 LNHDA, CDR2 SQIVND (reference sequence). Using reference TRBV19 and TRBJ1-5 for the parts outside the CDR3, the full variable domain is DGGITQSPKYLFRKEGQNVTLSCEQNLNHDAMYWYRQDPGQGLRLIYYSQIVNDFQKGDIAEGYSVSREKKESFPLTVTSAQKNPTAFYLCASSPRGQARQHFGDGTRLSIL.

The chain joins TRBV18 to TRBJ2-5, with a possible D match to TRBD2 (5 bases). The V gene lost 3 bases and the J gene lost 2 bases, with 10 bases spanning the gap. Germline V gene lookup returns CDR1 KGHSH and CDR2 LQKENI. This CDR3 comprises 14 residues. The CDR3 region has the DNA TGTGCCAGCTCACCCGGCGGGTGGCAAGAGACCCAGTACTTC. Its translation: CASSPGGWQETQYF.

V and J are TRBV5-1 and TRBJ2-3; 9 positions match TRBD2. The length of the CDR3 is 14 residues. V lost 4 bases, J lost 0 bases, and 0 bases stayed unmatched. From germline, CDR1 is SGHRS and CDR2 YFSETQ. The CDR3 DNA reads TGCGCCAGCAGCCTAGCGGGGAGCACAGATACGCAGTATTTT. Translation gives CASSLAGSTDTQYF.

This rearrangement joins TRBV9 to TRBJ2-7, with TRBD1 as a possible D gene (5 bases). V lost 3 bases, J lost 1 base, and 23 bases lay in between. CDR1 and CDR2 (germline): SGDLS, YYNGEE. The CDR3 has 18 amino acids. CDR3 loop: CASSEGPAGTRISYEQYF. The CDR3 nucleotides read TGTGCCAGCAGCGAGGGGCCCGCAGGCACCCGTATTTCCTACGAGCAGTACTTC.

The chain recombines TRBV10-3 with TRBJ1-2, with 7 bases matching TRBD1. Losses at the gene ends were 6 bases for V and 5 bases for J; bases not matched to a gene: 12. Germline V gene lookup returns CDR1 ENHRY and CDR2 SYGVKD. The CDR3 covers 15 residues. CDR3 bases: TGTGCCATCAGGCCGGGACAGCCGACCTCTTATGGCTACACCTTC. Its protein is CAIRPGQPTSYGYTF.

The rearrangement links TRBV7-2 to TRBJ2-1, with 12 bases aligning to TRBD2. The length of the CDR3 is 15 residues. Germline lookup yields CDR1 SGHTA and CDR2 FQGNSA. The V and J ends lost 4 bases and 2 bases, in that order; junction bases with no gene match: 0. The CDR3 region has the DNA TGTGCCAGCAGCTCTAGCGGGGGGGCCTACAATGAGCAGTTCTTC. Amino acid sequence: CASSSSGGAYNEQFF.

The rearrangement links TRBV9 to TRBJ2-3; D perhaps matches TRBD1 (5 bases). CDR3 size: 16 residues. CDR1 is SGDLS and CDR2 is YYNGEE in the germline V gene. Trimming stripped 3 bases from V and 2 bases from J, with 16 bases between. The CDR3 is CASSAGQTEDTDTQYF. CDR3 in DNA: TGTGCCAGCAGCGCCGGACAAACCGAAGACACAGATACGCAGTATTTT.

This clone has a single count. This chain connects TRBV5-1 to TRBJ1-1; no reliable D call. The CDR3 has 15 residues. V lost 4 bases to trimming and J lost 1 base, with 14 bases between them. The germline gives CDR1 SGHRS, CDR2 YFSETQ. In nucleotides, the CDR3 is TGCGCCAGCAGCCCTCGGAGGGATTCGAACACTGAAGCTTTCTTT. Translating it yields CASSPRRDSNTEAFF.

The V call is TRBV28, the J call TRBJ1-5; 7 nucleotides line up with TRBD1. Trimming at V came to 3 bases and at J to 2 bases, leaving 7 bases not matched to a gene. The CDR3 has 16 residues. Germline V gives CDR1 MDHEN, CDR2 SYDVKM. The CDR3 DNA reads as TGTGCCAGCAGTTTCCCCCTGGGGACAGGCAATCAGCCCCAGCATTTT. Amino acid sequence: CASSFPLGTGNQPQHF.

The V and J genes are TRBV6-6 and TRBJ2-1; D is uncertain. The germline CDR1 and CDR2 sequences are MNHNY and SVGAGI (reference sequence). V was cut by 6 bases and J by 5 bases, with 11 bases left in between. This CDR3 region has 13 residues. DNA for the CDR3: TGTGCCAGCAGACGGTTAGATCACAATGAGCAGTTCTTC. This sequence encodes CASRRLDHNEQFF.

The chain joins TRBV3-1 (or the pseudogene TRBV3-2) to TRBJ1-4; D unclear. The CDR3 extends over 15 amino acids. V was trimmed by 0 bases and J by 3 bases, leaving 8 bases between them. The germline gives CDR1 LGHDT, CDR2 YNNKEL (reference sequence). In DNA form, the CDR3 reads TGTGCCAGCAGCCAAGATCCGGGATCTAATGAAAAACTGTTTTTT. This gives the protein CASSQDPGSNEKLFF.

In its sample, this clone was seen a few times. The V gene is TRBV7-8, the J gene TRBJ2-7; 10 bases are a match to TRBD1. The trim removed 5 bases at V and 3 bases at J, leaving 4 bases unmatched. This CDR3 contains 14 residues. Germline V gives CDR1 SGHVS, CDR2 FQNEAQ. This CDR3 is CASSKTGGYYEQYF. In DNA, the CDR3 is TGTGCCAGCAGCAAGACAGGGGGCTACTACGAGCAGTACTTC.